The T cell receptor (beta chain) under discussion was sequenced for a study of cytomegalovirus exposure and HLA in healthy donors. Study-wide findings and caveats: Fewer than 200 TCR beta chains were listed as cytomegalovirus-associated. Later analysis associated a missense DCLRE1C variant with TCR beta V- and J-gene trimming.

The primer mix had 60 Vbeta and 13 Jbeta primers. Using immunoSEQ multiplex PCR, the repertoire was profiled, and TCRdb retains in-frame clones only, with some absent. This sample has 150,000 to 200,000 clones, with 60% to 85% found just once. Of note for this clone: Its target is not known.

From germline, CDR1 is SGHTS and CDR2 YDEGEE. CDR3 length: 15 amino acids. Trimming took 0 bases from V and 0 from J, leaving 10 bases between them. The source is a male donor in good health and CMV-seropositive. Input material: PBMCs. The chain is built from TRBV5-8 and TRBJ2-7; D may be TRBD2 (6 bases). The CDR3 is CASSLDGTASYEQYF. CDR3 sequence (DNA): TGTGCCAGCAGCTTGGACGGGACTGCCTCCTACGAGCAGTACTTC.